A single T cell receptor (beta chain) is shown here with its context. The V gene's germline CDR1 is SQVTM and CDR2 ANQGSEA. Trimming took off 1 base at V and 3 bases at J, with 22 bases between the two ends. The CDR3 is 17 amino acids. This entry is derived from a study of technical replicates of blood from a few donors. Sequencing used immunoSEQ multiplex PCR; TCRdb keeps in-frame clones, though not all of them. The repertoire consists of fewer than 90,000 clones, with approximately 96% occurring once and the leading ten covering around 0.2%. The sequenced material came from T cells isolated from PBMCs. J is TRBJ2-7 and V is TRBV29-1, with D possibly matching TRBD1 (6 bases). The TCR was taken from a human donor in good health. Written as DNA, the CDR3 is TGCAGCGTTGAAGTCTCAGGGGCAGGGGATTTAGACTACGAGCAGTACTTC. As protein: CSVEVSGAGDLDYEQYF.